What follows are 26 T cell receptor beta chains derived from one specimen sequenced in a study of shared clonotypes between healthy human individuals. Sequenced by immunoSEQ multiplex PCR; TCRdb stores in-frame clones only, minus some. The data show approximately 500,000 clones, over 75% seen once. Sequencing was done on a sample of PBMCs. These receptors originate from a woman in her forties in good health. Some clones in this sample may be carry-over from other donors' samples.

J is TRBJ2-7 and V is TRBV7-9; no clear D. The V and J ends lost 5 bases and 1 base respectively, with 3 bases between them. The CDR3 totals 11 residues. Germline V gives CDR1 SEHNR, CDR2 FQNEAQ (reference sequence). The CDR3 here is CASSPSYEQYF. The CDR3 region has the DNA TGTGCCAGCAGCCCGTCCTACGAGCAGTACTTC.

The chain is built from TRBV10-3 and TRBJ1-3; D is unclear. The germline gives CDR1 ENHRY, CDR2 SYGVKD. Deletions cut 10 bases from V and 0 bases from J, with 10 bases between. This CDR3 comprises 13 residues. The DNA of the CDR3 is TGTGCCACACGAGAATACTCTGGAAACACCATATATTTT. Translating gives CATREYSGNTIYF.

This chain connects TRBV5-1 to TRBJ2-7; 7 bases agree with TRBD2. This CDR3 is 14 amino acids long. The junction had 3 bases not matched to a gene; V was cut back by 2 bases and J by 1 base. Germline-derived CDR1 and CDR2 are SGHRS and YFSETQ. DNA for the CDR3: TGCGCCAGCAGCTTACAGCGGGGATCCTACGAGCAGTACTTC. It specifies CASSLQRGSYEQYF. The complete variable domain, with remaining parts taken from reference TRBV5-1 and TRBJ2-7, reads KAGVTQTPRYLIKTRGQQVTLSCSPISGHRSVSWYQQTPGQGLQFLFEYFSETQRNKGNFPGRFSGRQFSNSRSEMNVSTLELGDSALYLCASSLQRGSYEQYFGPGTRLTVT.

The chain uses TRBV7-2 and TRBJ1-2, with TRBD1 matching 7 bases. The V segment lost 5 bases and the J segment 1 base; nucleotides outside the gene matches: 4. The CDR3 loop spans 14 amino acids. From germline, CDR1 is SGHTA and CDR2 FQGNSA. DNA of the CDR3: TGTGCCAGCAGCAGGGGACAGATTAACTATGGCTACACCTTC. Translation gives CASSRGQINYGYTF.

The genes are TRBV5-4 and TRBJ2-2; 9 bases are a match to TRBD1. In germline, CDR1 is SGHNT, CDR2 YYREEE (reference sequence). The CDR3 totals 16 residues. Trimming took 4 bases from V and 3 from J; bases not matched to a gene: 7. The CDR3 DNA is TGTGCCAGCAGCCCACGGACAGGGGTCTACACCGGGGAGCTGTTTTTT. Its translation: CASSPRTGVYTGELFF.

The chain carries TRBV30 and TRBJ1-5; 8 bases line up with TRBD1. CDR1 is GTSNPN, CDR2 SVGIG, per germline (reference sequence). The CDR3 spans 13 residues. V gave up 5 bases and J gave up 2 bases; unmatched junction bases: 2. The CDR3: CAWDRGGNQPQHF. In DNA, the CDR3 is TGTGCCTGGGACAGGGGAGGCAATCAGCCCCAGCATTTT. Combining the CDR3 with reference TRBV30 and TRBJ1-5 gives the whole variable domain SQTIHQWPATLVQPVGSPLSLECTVEGTSNPNLYWYRQAAGRGLQLLFYSVGIGQISSEVPQNLSASRPQDRQFILSSKKLLLSDSGFYLCAWDRGGNQPQHFGDGTRLSIL.

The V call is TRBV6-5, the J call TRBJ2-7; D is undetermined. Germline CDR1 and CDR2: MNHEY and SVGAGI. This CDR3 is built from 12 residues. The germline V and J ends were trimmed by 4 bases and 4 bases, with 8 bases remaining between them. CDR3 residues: CASSSDLYEQYF. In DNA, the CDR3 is TGTGCCAGCAGTTCGGACCTGTACGAGCAGTACTTC.

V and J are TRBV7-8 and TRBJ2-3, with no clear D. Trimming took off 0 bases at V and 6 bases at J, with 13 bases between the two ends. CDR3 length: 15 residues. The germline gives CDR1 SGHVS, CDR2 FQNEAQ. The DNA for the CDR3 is TGTGCCAGCAGCTTAGCTAGGGTTGGTGGGGATACGCAGTATTTT. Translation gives CASSLARVGGDTQYF.

The CDR3 DNA reads as TGCGCCAGCAGCTTCCCGGGACCACAAGAGACCCAGTACTTC. Translation: CASSFPGPQETQYF. V is TRBV5-1 and J is TRBJ2-5; the D gene could be TRBD1 or TRBD2 (5 bases each). Germline V gene sequence: CDR1 SGHRS, CDR2 YFSETQ. Trimming stripped 2 bases from V and 2 bases from J, with 10 bases between. This CDR3 region has 14 residues.

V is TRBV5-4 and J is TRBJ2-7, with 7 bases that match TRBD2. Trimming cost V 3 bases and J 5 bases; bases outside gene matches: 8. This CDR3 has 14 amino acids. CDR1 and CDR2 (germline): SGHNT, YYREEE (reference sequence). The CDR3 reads CASSSTSDGNEQYF. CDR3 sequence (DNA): TGTGCCAGCAGCTCAACTAGCGATGGTAACGAGCAGTACTTC.

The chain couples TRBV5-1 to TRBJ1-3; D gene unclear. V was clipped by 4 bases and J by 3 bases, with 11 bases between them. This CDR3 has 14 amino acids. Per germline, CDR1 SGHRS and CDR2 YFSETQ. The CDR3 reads CASSREGIGNTIYF. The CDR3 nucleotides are TGCGCCAGCAGCAGAGAGGGTATTGGAAACACCATATATTTT.

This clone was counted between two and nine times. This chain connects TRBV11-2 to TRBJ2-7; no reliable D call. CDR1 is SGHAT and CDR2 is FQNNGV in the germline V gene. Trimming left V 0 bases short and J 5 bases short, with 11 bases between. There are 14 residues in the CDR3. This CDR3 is CASSLDGALDEQYF. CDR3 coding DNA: TGTGCCAGCAGCTTAGACGGCGCCCTGGACGAGCAGTACTTC.

The CDR3 DNA follows: TGTGCCAGTAGTATAGGACCCGGACAGGCCTACAATGAGCAGTTCTTC. Protein: CASSIGPGQAYNEQFF. The chain uses TRBV19 and TRBJ2-1, with TRBD1 matching 7 bases. This CDR3 spans 16 amino acids. With 1 base clipped from V and 2 bases from J, the junction kept 5 bases outside the gene matches. In germline, CDR1 is LNHDA, CDR2 SQIVND (reference sequence).

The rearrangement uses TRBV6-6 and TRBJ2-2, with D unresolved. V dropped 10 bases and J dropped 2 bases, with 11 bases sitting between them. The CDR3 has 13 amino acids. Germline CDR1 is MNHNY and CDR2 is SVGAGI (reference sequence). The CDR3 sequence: CAINRVNTGELFF. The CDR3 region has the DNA TGTGCCATCAACCGAGTAAACACCGGGGAGCTGTTTTTT.

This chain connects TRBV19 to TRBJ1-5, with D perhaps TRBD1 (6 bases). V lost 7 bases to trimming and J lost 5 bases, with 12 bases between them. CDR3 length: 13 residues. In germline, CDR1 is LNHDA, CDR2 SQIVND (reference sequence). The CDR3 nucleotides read TGTGCCAGTACTGCGACAGGTCATCAGCCCCAGCATTTT. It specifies CASTATGHQPQHF. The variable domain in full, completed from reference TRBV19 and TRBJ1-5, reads DGGITQSPKYLFRKEGQNVTLSCEQNLNHDAMYWYRQDPGQGLRLIYYSQIVNDFQKGDIAEGYSVSREKKESFPLTVTSAQKNPTAFYLCASTATGHQPQHFGDGTRLSIL.

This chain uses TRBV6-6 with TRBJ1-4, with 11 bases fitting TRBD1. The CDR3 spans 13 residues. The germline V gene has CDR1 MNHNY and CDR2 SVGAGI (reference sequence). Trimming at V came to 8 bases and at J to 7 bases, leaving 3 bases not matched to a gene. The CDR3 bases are TGTGCCAGCGGGGGGACAGGGGGTGAAAAACTGTTTTTT. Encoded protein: CASGGTGGEKLFF.

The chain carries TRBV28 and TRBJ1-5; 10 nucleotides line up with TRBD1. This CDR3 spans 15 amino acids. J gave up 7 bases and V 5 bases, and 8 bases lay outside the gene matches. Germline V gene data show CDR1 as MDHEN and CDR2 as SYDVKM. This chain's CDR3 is CASSTGQGVGQPQHF. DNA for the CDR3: TGTGCCAGCAGTACCGGACAGGGGGTTGGACAGCCCCAGCATTTT.

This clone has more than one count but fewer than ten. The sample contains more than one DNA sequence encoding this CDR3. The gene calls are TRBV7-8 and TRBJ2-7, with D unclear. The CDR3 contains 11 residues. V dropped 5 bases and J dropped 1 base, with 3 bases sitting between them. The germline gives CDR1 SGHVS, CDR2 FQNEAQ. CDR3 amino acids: CASSPSYEQYF. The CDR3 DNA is TGTGCCAGCAGCCCGTCCTACGAGCAGTACTTC.

The CDR3 loop is CASSRDRATEAFF. The CDR3 DNA is TGTGCCAGCAGTCGGGACAGGGCAACTGAAGCTTTCTTT. This rearrangement joins TRBV6-1 to TRBJ1-1, with 9 bases that match TRBD1. J gave up 5 bases and V 5 bases, and 3 bases lay outside the gene matches. CDR1 is MNHNS and CDR2 is SASEGT in the germline V gene. The CDR3 covers 13 residues.

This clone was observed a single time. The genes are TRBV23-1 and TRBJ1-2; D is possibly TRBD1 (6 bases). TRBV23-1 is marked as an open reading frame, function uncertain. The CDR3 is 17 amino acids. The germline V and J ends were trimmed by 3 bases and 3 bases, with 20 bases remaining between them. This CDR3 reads CASSHRQQGKNHYGYTF. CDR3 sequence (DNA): TGCGCCAGCAGTCACAGACAACAGGGAAAAAACCACTATGGCTACACCTTC.

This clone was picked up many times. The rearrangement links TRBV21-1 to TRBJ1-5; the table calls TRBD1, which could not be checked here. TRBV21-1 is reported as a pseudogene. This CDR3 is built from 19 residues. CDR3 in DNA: TGTGCCAGCAGCAAAGAGGTCCCGGGACATTCCGGAGGCAATCAGCCCCAGCATTTT. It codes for CASSKEVPGHSGGNQPQHF.

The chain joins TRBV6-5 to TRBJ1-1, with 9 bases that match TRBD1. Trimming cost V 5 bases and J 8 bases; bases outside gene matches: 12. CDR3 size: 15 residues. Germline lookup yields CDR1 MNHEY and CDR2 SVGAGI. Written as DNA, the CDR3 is TGTGCCAGCAGTAGAGAGAGACAGGGGGTTGCAGAAGCTTTCTTT. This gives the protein CASSRERQGVAEAFF.

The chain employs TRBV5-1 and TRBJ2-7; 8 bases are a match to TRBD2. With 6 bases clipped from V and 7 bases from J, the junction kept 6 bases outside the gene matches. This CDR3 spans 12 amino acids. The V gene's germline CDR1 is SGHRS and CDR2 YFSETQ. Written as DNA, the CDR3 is TGCGCCAGCAATGGAGCGGGAGATGAGCAGTACTTC. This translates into CASNGAGDEQYF.

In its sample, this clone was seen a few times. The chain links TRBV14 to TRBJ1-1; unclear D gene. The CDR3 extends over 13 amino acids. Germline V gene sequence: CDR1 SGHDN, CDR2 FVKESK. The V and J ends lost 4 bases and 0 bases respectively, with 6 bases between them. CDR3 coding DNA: TGTGCCAGCAGCCCCCGGATGAACACTGAAGCTTTCTTT. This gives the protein CASSPRMNTEAFF.

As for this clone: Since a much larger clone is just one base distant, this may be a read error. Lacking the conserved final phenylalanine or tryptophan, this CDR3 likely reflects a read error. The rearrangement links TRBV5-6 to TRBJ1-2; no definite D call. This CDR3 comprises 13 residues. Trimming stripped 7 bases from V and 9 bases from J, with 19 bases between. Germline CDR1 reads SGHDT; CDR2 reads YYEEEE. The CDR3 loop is CASENPGELRYTL. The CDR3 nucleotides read TGTGCCAGCGAAAACCCAGGCGAGTTGCGCTACACCCTC.

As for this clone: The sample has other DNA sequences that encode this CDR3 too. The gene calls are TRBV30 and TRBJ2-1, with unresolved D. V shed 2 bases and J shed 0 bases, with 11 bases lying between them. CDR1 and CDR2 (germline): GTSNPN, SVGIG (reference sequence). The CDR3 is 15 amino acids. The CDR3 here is CAWSSGLSSYNEQFF. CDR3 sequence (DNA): TGTGCCTGGAGTTCAGGTCTAAGCTCCTACAATGAGCAGTTCTTC.